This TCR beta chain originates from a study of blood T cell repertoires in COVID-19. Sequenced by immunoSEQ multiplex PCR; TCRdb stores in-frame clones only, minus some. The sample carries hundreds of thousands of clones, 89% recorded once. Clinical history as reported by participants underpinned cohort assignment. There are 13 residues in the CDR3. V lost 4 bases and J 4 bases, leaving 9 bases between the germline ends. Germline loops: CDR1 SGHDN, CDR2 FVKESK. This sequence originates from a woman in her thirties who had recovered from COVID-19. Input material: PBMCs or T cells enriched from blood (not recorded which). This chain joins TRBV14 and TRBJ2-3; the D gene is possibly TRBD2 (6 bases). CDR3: CASSPGLSDTQYF. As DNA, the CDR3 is TGTGCCAGCAGCCCGGGACTGTCAGATACGCAGTATTTT.